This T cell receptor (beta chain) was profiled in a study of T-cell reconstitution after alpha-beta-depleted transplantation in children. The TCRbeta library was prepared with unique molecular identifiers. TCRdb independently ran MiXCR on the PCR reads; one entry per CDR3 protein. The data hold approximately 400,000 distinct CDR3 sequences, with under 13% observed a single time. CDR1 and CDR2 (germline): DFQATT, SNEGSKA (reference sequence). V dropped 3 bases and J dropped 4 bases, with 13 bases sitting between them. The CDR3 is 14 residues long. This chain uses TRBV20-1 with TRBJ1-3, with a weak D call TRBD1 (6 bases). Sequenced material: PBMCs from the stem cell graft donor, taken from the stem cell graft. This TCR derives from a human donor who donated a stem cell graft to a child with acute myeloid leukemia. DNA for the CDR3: TGCAGTGCTAGCGTCCACAGGGAGGGAAACACCATATATTTT. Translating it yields CSASVHREGNTIYF.